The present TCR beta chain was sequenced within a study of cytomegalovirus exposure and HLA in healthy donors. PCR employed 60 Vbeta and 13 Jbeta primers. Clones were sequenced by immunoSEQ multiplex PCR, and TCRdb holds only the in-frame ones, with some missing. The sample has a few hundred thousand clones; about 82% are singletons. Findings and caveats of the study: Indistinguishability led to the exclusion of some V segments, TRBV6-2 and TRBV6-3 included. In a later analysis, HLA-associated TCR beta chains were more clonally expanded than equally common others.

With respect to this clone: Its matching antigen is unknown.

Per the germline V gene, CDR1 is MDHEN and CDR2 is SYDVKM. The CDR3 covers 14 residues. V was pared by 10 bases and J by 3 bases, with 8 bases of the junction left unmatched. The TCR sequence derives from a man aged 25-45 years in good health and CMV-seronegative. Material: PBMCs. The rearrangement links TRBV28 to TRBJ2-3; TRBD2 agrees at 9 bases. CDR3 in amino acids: CATKRGAGTDTQYF. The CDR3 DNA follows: TGTGCCACTAAGCGGGGGGCGGGTACAGATACGCAGTATTTT.